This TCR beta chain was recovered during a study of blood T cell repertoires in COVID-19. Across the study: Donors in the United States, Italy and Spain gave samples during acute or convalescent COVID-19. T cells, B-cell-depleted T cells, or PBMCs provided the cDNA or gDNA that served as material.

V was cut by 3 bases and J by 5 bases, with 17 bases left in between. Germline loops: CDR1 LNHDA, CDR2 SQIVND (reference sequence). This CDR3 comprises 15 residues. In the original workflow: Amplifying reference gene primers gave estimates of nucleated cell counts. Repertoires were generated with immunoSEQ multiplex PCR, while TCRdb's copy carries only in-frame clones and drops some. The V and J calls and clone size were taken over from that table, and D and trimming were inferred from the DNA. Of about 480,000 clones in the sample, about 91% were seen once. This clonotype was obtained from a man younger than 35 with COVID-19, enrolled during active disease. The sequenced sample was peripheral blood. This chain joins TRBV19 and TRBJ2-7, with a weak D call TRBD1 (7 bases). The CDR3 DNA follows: TGTGCCAGTAGTATCGGAGGGGGCAGAGCCCACGAGCAGTACTTC. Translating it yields CASSIGGGRAHEQYF.